The 7 T cell receptor beta chains below come from one sample, sequenced in a study of blood T cell repertoires in COVID-19. Repertoires were generated with immunoSEQ multiplex PCR, while TCRdb's copy carries only in-frame clones and drops some. The repertoire holds about 190,000 clones, with about 81% as singletons. The material sequenced was PBMCs or T cells enriched from blood (not recorded which). All receptors derive from a woman aged 30 to 39 who had recovered from COVID-19.

This clone has only a few counts. The chain links TRBV19 to TRBJ1-1; D is unresolved. From germline, CDR1 is LNHDA and CDR2 SQIVND (reference sequence). The CDR3 covers 12 residues. Trimming left V 0 bases short and J 6 bases short, with 5 bases between. The CDR3 nucleotides are TGTGCCAGTAGTATAGACTCCCCTGAAGCTTTCTTT. This encodes CASSIDSPEAFF.

The chain carries TRBV28 and TRBJ2-2; 13 positions agree with TRBD2. The germline V gene encodes CDR1 MDHEN and CDR2 SYDVKM. Unmatched junction bases numbered 9, after V lost 6 bases and J lost 5 bases. The CDR3 has 17 amino acids. The CDR3 DNA reads as TGTGCCAGCAGCCCTGGACTAGCGGGAGCCGTTACCGGGGAGCTGTTTTTT. Translation gives CASSPGLAGAVTGELFF.

This sequence joins TRBV5-1 and TRBJ2-2, with 7 bases aligning to TRBD1. The length of the CDR3 is 14 residues. Germline V gene sequence: CDR1 SGHRS, CDR2 YFSETQ. V shed 4 bases, J shed 3 bases, and the junction held 3 bases outside the gene matches. CDR3 sequence: CASSEDRHTGELFF. CDR3 DNA: TGCGCCAGCAGCGAGGACAGGCACACCGGGGAGCTGTTTTTT.

V is TRBV2 and J is TRBJ1-5; 9 positions agree with TRBD1. The CDR3 spans 15 residues. Germline V lookup: CDR1 SNHLY, CDR2 FYNNEI. Trimming removed 5 bases from V and 0 bases from J; junction bases left unmatched: 2. The CDR3 bases are TGTGCCAGCAGTCCGGACAGGGGTAGCAATCAGCCCCAGCATTTT. Translation: CASSPDRGSNQPQHF.

The chain recombines TRBV2 with TRBJ1-1; D possibly corresponds to TRBD1 (6 bases). Per the germline V gene, CDR1 is SNHLY and CDR2 is FYNNEI. The length of the CDR3 is 13 residues. V dropped 5 bases and J dropped 6 bases, with 13 bases sitting between them. CDR3 region: CASSTSGAAEAFF. DNA of the CDR3: TGTGCCAGCAGTACGTCAGGGGCGGCTGAAGCTTTCTTT.

This clone was counted a single time. The rearrangement links TRBV9 to TRBJ2-1, with TRBD2 identical over 7 bases. Germline loops: CDR1 SGDLS, CDR2 YYNGEE. The CDR3 contains 15 residues. V dropped 0 bases and J dropped 7; count of bases not matched to a gene: 7. DNA for the CDR3: TGTGCCAGCAGCGTAGGGGGCGGGAGATCAAATGAGCAGTTCTTC. Encoded protein: CASSVGGGRSNEQFF.

The rearrangement links TRBV7-9 to TRBJ2-1; D unresolved. V lost 9 bases, J lost 5 bases, and 17 bases lay in between. The CDR3 has 14 amino acids. Germline CDR1 and CDR2: SEHNR and FQNEAQ (reference sequence). This chain's CDR3 is CASASGSPNNEQFF. The CDR3 DNA sequence: TGTGCCAGTGCTTCGGGTTCCCCCAACAATGAGCAGTTCTTC.